These 19 T cell receptor beta chains were sequenced from one sample in a study of blood T cell repertoires in COVID-19. Generated by immunoSEQ multiplex PCR, the TCRdb table keeps only in-frame clones and is missing some. The table lists more than 150,000 clones, roughly 79% of them singletons, with approximately 12% in the top ten. Source material: peripheral blood. The receptors were sampled from a woman of 80 years or more with COVID-19, enrolled during active disease.

The chain joins TRBV5-8 to TRBJ2-2; 7 bases fit TRBD1. The germline V gene encodes CDR1 SGHTS and CDR2 YDEGEE. This CDR3 has 15 amino acids. V lost 3 bases to trimming and J lost 0 bases; unmatched junction nucleotides: 2. CDR3 DNA sequence: TGTGCCAGCAGCTCCGGGACAGCGAACACCGGGGAGCTGTTTTTT. Translating gives CASSSGTANTGELFF. Full variable domain (remainder filled in from reference TRBV5-8 and TRBJ2-2): EAGVTQSPTHLIKTRGQQATLRCSPISGHTSVYWYQQALGLGLQFLLWYDEGEERNRGNFPPRFSGRQFPNYSSELNVNALELEDSALYLCASSSGTANTGELFFGEGSRLTVL.

The rearrangement joins TRBV14 to TRBJ1-1; no firm D call. Trimming took 1 base from V and 0 from J, leaving 6 bases between them. Germline values: CDR1 SGHDN, CDR2 FVKESK. This CDR3 has 14 residues. CDR3 sequence (DNA): TGTGCCAGCAGCCAAGTCCCGTTGAACACTGAAGCTTTCTTT. Translated: CASSQVPLNTEAFF.

The chain has TRBV20-1 and TRBJ2-5; D possibly corresponds to TRBD2 (6 bases). This CDR3 comprises 11 residues. The germline V gene has CDR1 DFQATT and CDR2 SNEGSKA (reference sequence). This chain's CDR3 is CTSATQETQYF. In DNA, the CDR3 is TGCACTAGCGCAACCCAAGAGACCCAGTACTTC.

In its sample, this clone was seen a few times. Written as DNA, the CDR3 is TGCGCCAGCAGCAAATTTCGTTGGGGGGGAGACTTTTACACCGGGGAGCTGTTTTTT. Its translation is CASSKFRWGGDFYTGELFF. The genes are TRBV5-1 and TRBJ2-2, with 7 bases lining up with TRBD2. With V trimmed by 4 bases and J by 3 bases, 18 bases remained unmatched. Germline assignment: CDR1 SGHRS and CDR2 YFSETQ. The CDR3 runs 19 residues.

The chain uses TRBV6-5 and TRBJ2-1; D not certain. There are 15 residues in the CDR3. Trimming took off 4 bases at V and 0 bases at J, with 10 bases between the two ends. Germline V gives CDR1 MNHEY, CDR2 SVGAGI. The CDR3 here is CASSLAVSSYNEQFF. The CDR3 DNA is TGTGCCAGCAGTTTAGCAGTGAGCTCCTACAATGAGCAGTTCTTC.

This chain joins TRBV29-1 and TRBJ2-7; D gene ambiguous. CDR1 SQVTM and CDR2 ANQGSEA come from the germline V gene. The CDR3 spans 11 residues. V lost 4 bases and J 5 bases, leaving 9 bases between the germline ends. CDR3 region: CSVGDLDEQYF. The CDR3 bases are TGCAGCGTTGGCGACCTAGACGAGCAGTACTTC.

A single count supports this clone. J is TRBJ2-1 and V is TRBV7-2, with TRBD2 identical over 14 bases. The germline V gene has CDR1 SGHTA and CDR2 FQGNSA. CDR3 length: 14 residues. V gave up 6 bases and J gave up 8 bases; unmatched junction bases: 3. The DNA of the CDR3 is TGTGCCAGCAGGGAGGGACTAGCGGGGGATGAGCAGTTCTTC. It is translated as CASREGLAGDEQFF.

J is TRBJ2-1 and V is TRBV2; D ambiguous. Germline V lookup: CDR1 SNHLY, CDR2 FYNNEI. This CDR3 is 15 amino acids long. The V and J ends lost 5 bases and 8 bases respectively, with 19 bases between them. The CDR3 bases are TGTGCCAGCAGTCAACTACCTTCGGGTGCGGATGAGCAGTTCTTC. This gives the protein CASSQLPSGADEQFF.

The chain links TRBV5-1 to TRBJ1-4, with D maybe TRBD1 (6 bases). The CDR3 sequence is 16 residues long. V gave up 5 bases and J gave up 0 bases, with 14 bases separating them. Germline V lookup: CDR1 SGHRS, CDR2 YFSETQ. The CDR3 spells CASREGVLATNEKLFF. The DNA of the CDR3 is TGCGCCAGCAGAGAGGGGGTTCTTGCAACTAATGAAAAACTGTTTTTT.

The chain has TRBV5-1 and TRBJ1-4; D gene ambiguous. V gave up 4 bases and J gave up 0 bases, with 13 bases separating them. Germline CDR1 reads SGHRS; CDR2 reads YFSETQ. The CDR3 sequence is 16 residues long. CDR3 sequence: CASSLIVGATNEKLFF. The CDR3 DNA sequence: TGCGCCAGCAGCCTTATCGTAGGAGCAACTAATGAAAAACTGTTTTTT.

The V gene is TRBV6-5, the J gene TRBJ1-5; a weak D match, TRBD1 (5 bases). This CDR3 spans 13 amino acids. Germline-derived CDR1 and CDR2 are MNHEY and SVGAGI. V lost 7 bases to trimming and J lost 5 bases, with 12 bases between them. CDR3 sequence (DNA): TGTGCCAGCACCCCTGACAGCTATCAGCCCCAGCATTTT. This encodes CASTPDSYQPQHF.

The chain carries TRBV3-1 (or the pseudogene TRBV3-2) and TRBJ2-1; 16 bases are a match to TRBD2. V was pared by 3 bases and J by 4 bases, with 0 bases of the junction left unmatched. This CDR3 has 16 residues. CDR1 is LGHDT, CDR2 YNNKEL, per germline (reference sequence). The CDR3 nucleotides are TGTGCCAGCAGCCAGGGACTAGCGGGGGGGTACAATGAGCAGTTCTTC. It specifies CASSQGLAGGYNEQFF.

The rearrangement uses TRBV2 and TRBJ2-7; D not certain. V gave up 5 bases and J gave up 5 bases, with 10 bases separating them. This CDR3 is 12 amino acids long. Germline CDR1 reads SNHLY; CDR2 reads FYNNEI. The CDR3 loop reads CASSFTSHEQYF. CDR3 bases: TGTGCCAGCAGTTTCACTTCCCACGAGCAGTACTTC.

The chain links TRBV19 to TRBJ1-1, with D maybe TRBD1 (6 bases). Trimming removed 4 bases at V and 6 bases at J, with 15 bases between. Germline CDR1 reads LNHDA; CDR2 reads SQIVND (reference sequence). This CDR3 has 14 amino acids. CDR3 sequence reads: CASSTYREGAEAFF. DNA of the CDR3: TGTGCCAGTAGTACCTACAGGGAGGGTGCTGAAGCTTTCTTT.

V and J are TRBV9 and TRBJ1-1, with TRBD1 as a possible D gene (6 bases). The V and J ends lost 4 bases and 5 bases respectively, with 12 bases between them. The CDR3 totals 13 residues. Per the germline V gene, CDR1 is SGDLS and CDR2 is YYNGEE. CDR3 DNA: TGTGCCAGCAGCCCCCACAGGGATACTGAAGCTTTCTTT. This translates into CASSPHRDTEAFF.

This clone was found a few times. This chain connects TRBV10-3 to TRBJ2-1; no firm D call. CDR1 is ENHRY and CDR2 is SYGVKD in the germline V gene. Trimming removed 4 bases at V and 6 bases at J, with 10 bases between. There are 13 residues in the CDR3. The CDR3 sequence is CAISVASGNEQFF. As DNA, the CDR3 is TGTGCCATCAGTGTTGCCTCGGGCAATGAGCAGTTCTTC.

The chain uses TRBV30 and TRBJ1-4; D call uncertain. Trimming stripped 0 bases from V and 7 bases from J, with 6 bases between. Germline CDR1 reads GTSNPN; CDR2 reads SVGIG (reference sequence). This CDR3 is 12 amino acids long. The CDR3 sequence: CAWSVLREKLFF. The CDR3 DNA follows: TGTGCCTGGAGTGTACTACGTGAAAAACTGTTTTTT. The variable domain in full, completed from reference TRBV30 and TRBJ1-4, reads SQTIHQWPATLVQPVGSPLSLECTVEGTSNPNLYWYRQAAGRGLQLLFYSVGIGQISSEVPQNLSASRPQDRQFILSSKKLLLSDSGFYLCAWSVLREKLFFGSGTQLSVL.

The CDR3 region is CASSRGPGRDTEAFF. CDR3 bases: TGTGCCAGCAGCCGGGGGCCAGGGAGGGATACTGAAGCTTTCTTT. The chain is built from TRBV11-3 and TRBJ1-1, with a tentative D call TRBD1 (6 bases). Germline CDR1 and CDR2: SGHNT and YENEEA. This CDR3 comprises 15 residues. V was trimmed by 5 bases and J by 5 bases, leaving 18 bases between them.

The chain joins TRBV7-9 to TRBJ2-3, with D hard to call. This CDR3 comprises 12 residues. Between the trimmed V and J ends, which lost 5 bases and 6 bases, there was a span of 9 bases. Germline assignment: CDR1 SEHNR and CDR2 FQNEAQ (reference sequence). The CDR3 region has the DNA TGTGCCAGCAGCCCCAGTGTCGATACGCAGTATTTT. Translated: CASSPSVDTQYF.